This is a list of T cell receptor beta chains from one sample in a study of beta chain features in type 1 diabetes. Some clones are missing from TCRdb's copy, which holds only in-frame ones; the method was immunoSEQ multiplex PCR. The sample contains about 700,000 clones, under 15% of which appear only once. Sequencing was carried out using naive CD4+ T cells from blood. The receptors were gathered from a man between 18 and 29 years old with type 1 diabetes. Each CDR3 is given with its conserved first and last residue. The D gene is left open where the match is weak. Not every row has a clone size; where given, it reads once, few, many or a size class.

D gene,J gene,V gene,clone size,CDR3 DNA,CDR3 protein
TRBD2,TRBJ2-5,TRBV4-1,-,TGCGCCAGCAGCCAAGATCTAGCGGGGGTCTTAGAGACCCAGTACTTC,CASSQDLAGVLETQYF
TRBD1,TRBJ2-1,TRBV4-1,few,TGCGCCAGCAGCCAAACTCGAATAGGGACAGCCTACAATGAGCAGTTCTTC,CASSQTRIGTAYNEQFF
-,TRBJ1-1,TRBV30,few,TGTGCCTGGAGTAGGGTAACTGAAGCTTTCTTT,CAWSRVTEAFF
TRBD1,TRBJ2-5,TRBV4-1,few,TGCGCCAGCAGCTCGGTGATGATAACAGGGGGTCGCCAAGAGACCCAGTACTTC,CASSSVMITGGRQETQYF
-,TRBJ2-3,TRBV6-6,few,TGTGCCAGCAGTTCCATAGGGGCGCACACAGATACGCAGTATTTT,CASSSIGAHTDTQYF
-,TRBJ2-1,TRBV2,few,TGTGCCAGCTCTCCTACCCGAACCTACAATGAGCAGTTCTTC,CASSPTRTYNEQFF
-,TRBJ2-2,TRBV15,few,TGTGCCACCAGCAGAGTGTTGGGAGGGGGCGCCGGGGAGCTGTTTTTT,CATSRVLGGGAGELFF
-,TRBJ2-6,TRBV27,-,TGTGCCAGCAGTTTATGGGGGATGATCCCCTCTGGGGCCAACGTCCTGACTTTC,CASSLWGMIPSGANVLTF
TRBD1,TRBJ2-5,TRBV5-1,-,TGCGCCAGCAGCCCACCCCGGGACAGAGAGACCCAGTACTTC,CASSPPRDRETQYF
-,TRBJ1-4,TRBV11-2,few,TGTGCCAGCAGCCTAAGAGGGGCGCCTGATGAAAAACTGTTTTTT,CASSLRGAPDEKLFF
TRBD1,TRBJ1-1,TRBV28,few,TGTGCCAGCAACCCTCCAGTCGGGGACAGGGTATCTGAAGCTTTCTTT,CASNPPVGDRVSEAFF
TRBD2,TRBJ2-7,TRBV9,-,TGTGCCAGCAGCCCCAGGACGGGGGGCGAGCAGTACTTC,CASSPRTGGEQYF
TRBD1,TRBJ1-5,TRBV9,-,TGTGCCAGCAGCCGATCACAGGGGTTCGATCAGCCCCAGCATTTT,CASSRSQGFDQPQHF
-,TRBJ1-5,TRBV2,few,TGTGCCAGCAGTGAAACTGGGCAGGGGAATCAGCCCCAGCATTTT,CASSETGQGNQPQHF
TRBD1,TRBJ2-7,TRBV19,few,TGTGCCAGTAGTATAGAAGGGGGCAGGGGTCCCTACGAGCAGTACTTC,CASSIEGGRGPYEQYF
TRBD1,TRBJ1-2,TRBV30,-,TGTGCCCGCCTGGAATGGACAGGGAGTGATGGCTACACCTTC,CARLEWTGSDGYTF
-,TRBJ2-1,TRBV30,few,TGTGCCTGGAGTGTTGGCGATGAGCAGTTCTTC,CAWSVGDEQFF
-,TRBJ2-2,TRBV10-3,few,TGTGCCATCAGTGAGGTCCCGGGGGACACCGGGGAGCTGTTTTTT,CAISEVPGDTGELFF
-,TRBJ2-2,TRBV6-5,-,TGTGCCAGCAGTTGGCGGACCCTAAACACCGGGGAGCTGTTTTTT,CASSWRTLNTGELFF
-,TRBJ1-1,TRBV30,few,TGTGCCTGGAGTGTCGTCTCGTACACTGAAGCTTTCTTT,CAWSVVSYTEAFF
-,TRBJ1-4,TRBV7-2,-,TGTGCCAGCAGCTTAAAAAATGAAAAACTGTTTTTT,CASSLKNEKLFF
-,TRBJ1-1,TRBV6-5,-,TGTGCCAGCAGTTATTTGAACACTGAAGCTTTCTTT,CASSYLNTEAFF
TRBD1,TRBJ2-3,TRBV7-8,-,TGTGCCAGCAGCCCCTACCCGACAGGGGGGTTTTCAGATACGCAGTATTTT,CASSPYPTGGFSDTQYF
TRBD1,TRBJ1-4,TRBV30,-,TGTGCCTGGGGAGAACGAAAGGGGGCGGCTAATGAAAAACTGTTTTTT,CAWGERKGAANEKLFF
-,TRBJ1-4,TRBV29-1,few,TGCAGCGCCGCGGGGATCTGGGGCACTAATGAAAAACTGTTTTTT,CSAAGIWGTNEKLFF
TRBD1,TRBJ2-5,TRBV27,-,TGTGCCAGCAGGCCCTCGACAGGGGGCCCGGAGACCCAGTACTTC,CASRPSTGGPETQYF
-,TRBJ2-7,TRBV13,-,TGTGCCAGCAGCTTAGGGCGCTACGAGCAGTACTTC,CASSLGRYEQYF
TRBD1,TRBJ1-2,TRBV11-2,-,TGTGCCAGCAGCCGTGACAGGGAGCATGGCTACACCTTC,CASSRDREHGYTF
-,TRBJ2-7,TRBV10-3,few,TGTGCCATCAGAGGACAGCTGAGCTCCTACGAGCAGTACTTC,CAIRGQLSSYEQYF
TRBD2,TRBJ2-5,TRBV10-2,once,TGCGCCAGCAGAAATGGACTAGCGGGGGGTCAAGAGACCCAGTACTTC,CASRNGLAGGQETQYF
-,TRBJ1-4,TRBV30,few,TGTGCCTGGGACAGCTTGGGAGAAAAACTGTTTTTT,CAWDSLGEKLFF
TRBD2,TRBJ2-2,TRBV7-2,-,TGTGCCAGCAGTCGGGACTATACCACCGGGGAGCTGTTTTTT,CASSRDYTTGELFF
TRBD1,TRBJ2-3,TRBV18,-,TGTGCCAGCTCACCACCGGGACAGGCCTCCACAGATACGCAGTATTTT,CASSPPGQASTDTQYF
-,TRBJ1-2,TRBV28,few,TGTGCCAGCTCATCCCCTGCACGGGGGCACAACTATGGCTACACCTTC,CASSSPARGHNYGYTF
TRBD1,TRBJ2-7,TRBV30,-,TGTGCCTGGGGTATTTCGACAGGGCCCTACGAGCAGTACTTC,CAWGISTGPYEQYF
-,TRBJ2-3,TRBV10-3,-,TGTGCCATCAGCGCCCAGGAAACTAGCACAGATACGCAGTATTTT,CAISAQETSTDTQYF
-,TRBJ1-2,TRBV30,few,TGTGCCTGGAGCCCCCTTATCTCCTATGGCTACACCTTC,CAWSPLISYGYTF
-,TRBJ1-1,TRBV25-1,-,TGTGCCAGCAGTGACCCCCTTAGGACTGAAGCTTTCTTT,CASSDPLRTEAFF